What follows is one TCR beta chain and its context. Its antigen has not been determined. No qualities accompany the bases; no much larger clone lies one base away. The data were obtained in a study of shared clonotypes between healthy human individuals (TCRdb year 2020). About the study as a whole: The cohort included three men and a couple of women between 18 and 49 years of age. For each donor, CD4 naive and CD4 memory were each given three plates, CD8 naive was given two plates, and CD8 memory was given one plate. The study deeply sequenced blood TCR repertoires of about 5 healthy adults to estimate repertoire size and the extent of clonotype sharing between individuals. Different laboratories and diverse techniques were used to prepare libraries and sequence TCR repertoires, to increase sequencing depth and limit assay-specific biases. Leukapheresis yielded between about 0.85 and 10 billion PBMCs per donor.

Including the terminal cysteine and phenylalanine, the CDR3 comprises 18 residues. This entry keeps only the CDR3 DNA: 54 bases, framed from base 1. The germline V gene specifies SGHRS as CDR1 and YFSETQ as CDR2. V has 6 bases trimmed and J has 1 base trimmed; junction bases matching no gene number 17. The study at large found these results: Clonotypes shared by all four sorted-subset donors showed higher generation probabilities than non-shared clonotypes. Sampling was restricted to blood, and TCR repertoires in tissue are likely to differ from TCR repertoires in blood. Pairwise subsampling indicated that sequencing depth was expected to affect the degree of clonotype sharing among donors. The small number of donors limited the genetic and exposure-history diversity represented. Estimated clonotype richness was generally larger for naive than for memory subsets. Rarefaction of sorted-subset datasets indicated incomplete sequencing despite the large sequencing depth. About 5% of naive CD4, 3.5% of naive CD8, about 2.1% of memory CD4, and 0.35% to 0.4% of memory CD8 clonotypes were shared across a few donors.

TCR CDR3 regions were amplified from genomic DNA by multiplex PCR using the deep immunoSEQ assay. For each cell subset, the extracted genomic DNA was distributed evenly across all wells of several immunoSEQ 96-well plates, and each plate served as one replicate. For sorted subsets, around 0.2 ug genomic DNA, equal to some 30,000 T cell genomes, was loaded into each replicate PCR. The purified libraries were quantified using a Qubit 3.0 fluorometer, sized with a Bioanalyzer 2100, and then quantified again using the KAPA Library Quantification kit. Each immunoSEQ 96-well plate was sequenced on its own single-read 150-cycle Illumina NextSeq 550 flow cell. In the original analysis: Because only junctional sequences without quality scores were contained in the immunoSEQ output, filtering matching that applied to full-length reads could not be performed. To assign V/J genes and CDR3, sequences were annotated against IMGT germline references using PyIR, a Python wrapper for IgBLAST v1.9. Reads with weak V/J assignments (E-value above 1e-6), missing CDR3, stop codons, out-of-frame junctions, or ambiguous translated residues were removed. V3J clonotypes were defined as sequences sharing an identical inferred V gene, J gene, and CDR3 amino acid sequence. Percentage overlap between repertoires was computed as shared unique clonotypes divided by the size of the smaller repertoire. Richness of each repertoire was evaluated using RTK rarefaction, the Chao1 estimator, and Recon v2.1 estimates of unobserved clonotypes. OLGA was used to compute generation probabilities for all TCRbeta clonotypes that the gDNA method yielded from a handful of donors. The clones in this table, taken by TCRdb from immuneACCESS, are in-frame only. Not every clone is retained; where verified, under half of the shortfall comes from an unresolved V gene, and the cause of the rest is unknown. That table is the source of V, J and clone size, and D and trimming were worked out from the DNA. Counted in this sample were a few hundred thousand clones; about 96% of them appeared once. Of the sample, around 0.3% falls within the top ten clones.

Healthy HIV-negative adults with no recently reported acute infections or vaccinations were included as donors. Every donor was a Caucasian adult residing in Nashville, Tennessee, USA. CD8 memory samples were composed of magnetically selected CD45RO+ cells combined with CCR7-negative CD45RA+ effector memory (TemRA) cells. Blood was collected by leukapheresis, and PBMCs were isolated by Ficoll-Histopaque density gradient centrifugation and then cryopreserved in liquid nitrogen vapor phase. Analytical flow cytometry was used to check the purity and quantity of each magnetically sorted T cell population. Genomic DNA was isolated from each sorted fraction and quantified by UV absorbance on a Nanodrop 2000c.

The sequence was collected from a man aged 30-40 years in good health. Sequenced sample: memory CD8+ T cells sorted from blood. What this sample's cell subset or site label stands for: CD45RO+ cells pooled with CCR7-negative TemRA cells. This chain joins TRBV5-1 to TRBJ2-5, with TRBD2 matching 8 junction bases. CDR3 region: CASKGQRLAGLIQETQYF. The DNA reads TGCGCCAGCAAGGGACAAAGGTTAGCGGGACTCATCCAAGAGACCCAGTACTTC.